Included here is one TCR beta chain sequence, with context. Its specificity is unknown. A multiplex PCR was run with 60 Vbeta primers and 13 Jbeta primers. Only in-frame clones appear in the TCRdb table, and some are missing; sequencing was by immunoSEQ multiplex PCR. The top ten hold over 5% of the sample, which has 150,000 or so clones, 80% seen once. These data come from a study of cytomegalovirus exposure and HLA in healthy donors. The study, taken as a whole, reports: TCR beta chains associated with HLA were, in a later analysis, more clonally expanded than equally common others. A later analysis showed TCR association rates differing by HLA locus, peaking at DRB1 and lowest at HLA-C. An analysis was carried out later, and it reportedly showed fewer N-insertions in an Asian-associated ancestry cluster than the approximately 680-donor mean.

Germline CDR1 SNHLY, CDR2 FYNNEI. Trimming stripped 9 bases from V and 3 bases from J, with 7 bases between. This CDR3 contains 11 residues. Sequencing input: PBMCs. V and J are TRBV2 and TRBJ2-3, with D possibly matching TRBD2 (6 bases). This TCR was sampled from a woman aged 40 to 50 in good health and CMV-seropositive. The CDR3 loop reads CASGTTDTQYF. CDR3 nucleotide sequence: TGTGCCAGTGGGACTACAGATACGCAGTATTTT.